This is a list of T cell receptor beta chains from one sample in a study of OX40 agonist ivuxolimab in advanced cancers. TCRdb's table, derived via immunoSEQ multiplex PCR, lists solely in-frame clones and lacks some. Of some 96,000 clones listed, around 93% are singletons. The sample consisted of CD4+ or CD8+ T cells sorted from blood, taken in a trial of the OX40 agonist ivuxolimab. The source is an adult with an advanced solid tumor such as melanoma, head and neck, liver or kidney cancer. Both conserved end residues are part of each CDR3. Fields, in order: J gene, D gene, clone size, V gene, CDR3 protein, CDR3 DNA. A D gene is named only where the DNA matches it firmly. Rows may omit the clone size; those that give it use once, few, many or a size class.

TRBJ2-2 | - | - | TRBV25-1 | CASSDRAGTNTGELFF | TGTGCCAGCAGTGATCGGGCGGGAACGAACACCGGGGAGCTGTTTTTT
TRBJ2-1 | TRBD2 | - | TRBV6-1 | CASSELIGLAGDEQFF | TGTGCCAGCAGTGAACTTATTGGACTAGCGGGAGATGAGCAGTTCTTC
TRBJ1-1 | - | - | TRBV19 | CASKPRWLNTEAFF | TGTGCCAGTAAACCCCGGTGGTTGAACACTGAAGCTTTCTTT
TRBJ1-2 | - | - | TRBV11-2 | CASSLGNYGYTF | TGTGCCAGCAGCTTAGGGAACTATGGCTACACCTTC
TRBJ2-7 | TRBD2 | few | TRBV27 | CASSFFGTSILYEQYF | TGTGCCAGCAGTTTTTTTGGGACTAGTATCCTCTACGAGCAGTACTTC
TRBJ2-7 | TRBD2 | - | TRBV7-2 | CASSLGLAGEDEQYF | TGTGCCAGCAGCTTAGGTCTAGCGGGAGAAGACGAGCAGTACTTC
TRBJ2-7 | - | - | TRBV5-1 | CASSLGQANYEQYF | TGCGCCAGCAGCTTGGGACAGGCCAACTACGAGCAGTACTTC
TRBJ2-3 | TRBD2 | - | TRBV11-3 | CASSLGTIQSSTDTQYF | TGTGCCAGCAGCTTGGGGACTATCCAAAGCAGCACAGATACGCAGTATTTT
TRBJ2-5 | - | - | TRBV25-1 | CASSEYRAGQETQYF | TGTGCCAGCAGTGAATACAGGGCAGGCCAGGAGACCCAGTACTTC
TRBJ1-1 | - | - | TRBV28 | CASSLGGQNTEAFF | TGTGCCAGCAGTTTGGGGGGGCAGAACACTGAAGCTTTCTTT
TRBJ1-4 | - | - | TRBV9 | CASSVEGGANEKLFF | TGTGCCAGCAGCGTAGAGGGAGGGGCTAATGAAAAACTGTTTTTT
TRBJ2-1 | - | - | TRBV9 | CASSVGRDNEQFF | TGTGCCAGCAGCGTAGGACGGGACAATGAGCAGTTCTTC
TRBJ2-1 | - | - | TRBV28 | CASKKGSYNEQFF | TGTGCCAGCAAAAAGGGCTCCTACAATGAGCAGTTCTTC
TRBJ1-2 | - | - | TRBV5-4 | CASSLALERGYTF | TGTGCCAGCAGCTTGGCCTTGGAGCGGGGCTACACCTTC
TRBJ1-1 | TRBD1 | - | TRBV5-4 | CASSWGQGDTEAFF | TGTGCCAGCAGCTGGGGACAGGGGGACACTGAAGCTTTCTTT
TRBJ2-7 | - | - | TRBV6-5 | CASSYSFWDQRGEQYF | TGTGCCAGCAGTTACTCATTTTGGGACCAAAGAGGGGAGCAGTACTTC
TRBJ1-3 | - | once | TRBV15 | CATTDRFYSGNTIYF | TGTGCCACAACCGACAGGTTTTACTCTGGAAACACCATATATTTT
TRBJ2-5 | TRBD1 | - | TRBV29-1 | CSAGTGVRETQYF | TGCAGCGCCGGGACAGGGGTTCGAGAGACCCAGTACTTC
TRBJ1-4 | - | - | TRBV2 | CASAEQGVEKLFF | TGTGCCAGCGCCGAACAGGGTGTTGAAAAACTGTTTTTT
TRBJ1-2 | - | - | TRBV7-2 | CASSLDYRNYGYTF | TGTGCCAGCAGCTTAGATTATAGGAACTATGGCTACACCTTC
TRBJ1-1 | TRBD1 | once | TRBV7-3 | CASSAAGTGITEAFF | TGTGCCAGCAGCGCAGCCGGGACAGGGATCACTGAAGCTTTCTTT
TRBJ1-1 | - | - | TRBV19 | CASSIRPGVVYMNTEAFF | TGTGCCAGTAGTATCCGGCCAGGAGTCGTTTATATGAACACTGAAGCTTTCTTT
TRBJ2-3 | - | once | TRBV27 | CASSPQGDTQYF | TGTGCCAGCAGCCCACAGGGCGATACGCAGTATTTT
TRBJ1-1 | - | once | TRBV7-3 | CASSLTNGDTEAFF | TGTGCCAGCAGCTTAACTAACGGGGACACTGAAGCTTTCTTT
TRBJ2-5 | TRBD1 | - | TRBV10-1 | CASSATGGETQYF | TGCGCCAGCAGTGCGACAGGGGGGGAGACCCAGTACTTC
TRBJ2-7 | - | - | TRBV7-2 | CASSLNRHEQYF | TGTGCCAGCAGCTTAAACAGACACGAGCAGTACTTC
TRBJ1-5 | - | - | TRBV7-9 | CASSQTGYNQPQHF | TGTGCCAGCAGCCAAACAGGGTACAATCAGCCCCAGCATTTT
TRBJ1-1 | - | - | TRBV15 | CATSPRTGRAVPFF | TGTGCCACCAGCCCTCGGACGGGCAGGGCGGTCCCCTTCTTT
TRBJ1-2 | - | - | TRBV7-2 | CASSLGATNYGYTF | TGTGCCAGCAGCTTAGGCGCCACCAACTATGGCTACACCTTC
TRBJ2-3 | - | - | TRBV7-2 | CASTGTDTQYF | TGTGCCAGCACCGGCACAGATACGCAGTATTTT
TRBJ2-2 | TRBD2 | - | TRBV4-2 | CASSLAGRDGELFF | TGTGCCAGCAGTCTAGCGGGACGTGACGGGGAGCTGTTTTTT